The 21 T cell receptor beta chains in this list originate from one sample, sequenced in a study of cytomegalovirus exposure and HLA in healthy donors. The PCR made use of 60 Vbeta and 13 Jbeta primers. The method was immunoSEQ multiplex PCR; TCRdb's version includes in-frame clones alone and lacks a portion of them. The sample contains around 120,000 clones, 70% to 80% of which appear only once. Sequencing input: PBMCs. Every receptor here comes from a woman aged 50 to 60 in good health and CMV-seropositive.

The chain joins TRBV28 to TRBJ1-2; D is ambiguous. The CDR3 covers 11 residues. V lost 4 bases and J 5 bases, leaving 5 bases between the germline ends. Germline values: CDR1 MDHEN, CDR2 SYDVKM. The CDR3 DNA follows: TGTGCCAGCAGTTCAACTTATGGCTACACCTTC. This codes for CASSSTYGYTF.

V usage is TRBV19 and J usage is TRBJ1-1; tentative D call: TRBD1 (5 bases). The germline V gene encodes CDR1 LNHDA and CDR2 SQIVND (reference sequence). This CDR3 spans 18 amino acids. Deletions cut 2 bases from V and 5 bases from J, with 24 bases between. The CDR3 DNA is TGTGCCAGTAGTATAATCCGGACAACTCAAGTGGGGAAGACTGAAGCTTTCTTT. Its protein product is CASSIIRTTQVGKTEAFF.

The chain combines TRBV29-1 with TRBJ2-7; TRBD1 aligns across 8 bases. The CDR3 sequence is 12 residues long. Trimming took 7 bases from V and 5 from J; bases not matched to a gene: 7. Looked up from germline, CDR1 is SQVTM and CDR2 is ANQGSEA. Here the CDR3 reads CSATGGGNEQYF. DNA for the CDR3: TGCAGCGCAACAGGGGGTGGGAACGAGCAGTACTTC.

This clone showed up just a few times. The chain is built from TRBV10-3 and TRBJ1-1; no reliable D call. CDR1 and CDR2 (germline): ENHRY, SYGVKD. The CDR3 spans 14 residues. Trimming took 3 bases from V and 4 from J, leaving 12 bases between them. DNA of the CDR3: TGTGCCATCAGTGATACGGGGAAGTCCACTGAAGCTTTCTTT. Translating gives CAISDTGKSTEAFF.

The V call is TRBV7-9, the J call TRBJ1-3, with D possibly TRBD1 on 6 matching bases. The V gene lost 4 bases and the J gene lost 0 bases, with 13 bases spanning the gap. The germline gives CDR1 SEHNR, CDR2 FQNEAQ (reference sequence). The CDR3 length is 16 residues. CDR3 nucleotide sequence: TGTGCCAGCAGCTGGGGGGGGGCTTCCTCTGGAAACACCATATATTTT. Translation: CASSWGGASSGNTIYF.

J is TRBJ2-3 and V is TRBV5-1; 14 bases agree with TRBD2. There are 18 residues in the CDR3. Per the germline V gene, CDR1 is SGHRS and CDR2 is YFSETQ. V shed 4 bases and J 2 bases; nucleotides not matched to a gene: 9. The CDR3 here is CASSRRTSGGTITDTQYF. For the CDR3, the DNA is TGCGCCAGCAGCCGCCGGACTAGCGGGGGGACAATCACAGATACGCAGTATTTT.

V gene TRBV5-1 combines with J gene TRBJ2-3; D uncertain. The CDR3 spans 14 residues. The germline V gene has CDR1 SGHRS and CDR2 YFSETQ. V was pared by 6 bases and J by 0 bases, with 11 bases between. The CDR3 bases are TGCGCCAGCACTGGGCAATCTAGCACAGATACGCAGTATTTT. Translated: CASTGQSSTDTQYF.

The chain couples TRBV4-1 to TRBJ2-3; perhaps TRBD1 as D (6 bases). This CDR3 is built from 16 residues. CDR1 and CDR2 (germline): MGHRA, YSYEKL. V gave up 0 bases and J gave up 0 bases, with 10 bases separating them. The CDR3 DNA reads as TGCGCCAGCAGCCAAGACAGGGGATCTAGCACAGATACGCAGTATTTT. Translated, it gives CASSQDRGSSTDTQYF.

The chain recombines TRBV4-3 with TRBJ1-5; maybe TRBD1 (5 bases). Deletions cut 4 bases from V and 0 bases from J, with 16 bases between. The CDR3 is 17 amino acids. Germline loops: CDR1 LGHNA, CDR2 YSLEER. In DNA, the CDR3 is TGCGCCAGCAGCCCCACAAGGGGCAGTTATAGCAATCAGCCCCAGCATTTT. Residues: CASSPTRGSYSNQPQHF.

The CDR3 is CASSCLRHSYNEQFF. The CDR3 region has the DNA TGTGCCAGCAGCTGTTTACGACACTCCTACAATGAGCAGTTCTTC. This chain uses TRBV12-1 with TRBJ2-1; the tabulated D call, TRBD1, remains unverified against the DNA. TRBV12-1 is a recognized pseudogene. The CDR3 is 15 residues long.

CDR3 amino acids: CASSQASGGIEQYF. In DNA, the CDR3 is TGTGCCAGTTCCCAGGCATCAGGTGGAATTGAGCAGTACTTC. The chain employs TRBV2 and TRBJ2-7; no reliable D call. Trimming took off 9 bases at V and 7 bases at J, with 22 bases between the two ends. This CDR3 is built from 14 residues. Germline lookup yields CDR1 SNHLY and CDR2 FYNNEI.

V and J are TRBV5-8 and TRBJ1-4, with a possible D match to TRBD1 (5 bases). This CDR3 is built from 14 residues. In germline, CDR1 is SGHTS, CDR2 YDEGEE. Trimming cost V 5 bases and J 8 bases, with 16 bases left between them. CDR3 sequence reads: CASSPGPPVEKLFF. The DNA for the CDR3 is TGTGCCAGCAGTCCAGGGCCTCCGGTCGAAAAACTGTTTTTT.

The chain is built from TRBV12-5 and TRBJ1-2; 9 bases agree with TRBD1. Germline CDR1 LGHNT, CDR2 FRNRAP. Trimming at V came to 4 bases and at J to 4 bases, leaving 19 bases not matched to a gene. This CDR3 has 19 residues. CDR3 sequence: CASGSTNPGQGSFFYGYTF. CDR3 DNA sequence: TGTGCTAGTGGTTCAACGAATCCGGGACAGGGTTCCTTTTTCTATGGCTACACCTTC.

Written as DNA, the CDR3 is TGCGCCAGCAGCCAGCAGGGGGGCGAAGCTTTCTTT. Its translation: CASSQQGGEAFF. The rearrangement links TRBV4-3 to TRBJ1-1; 7 bases align to TRBD1. The J segment lost 8 bases and the V segment lost 3 bases, leaving 3 bases of the junction unmatched. Germline V gene data show CDR1 as LGHNA and CDR2 as YSLEER. The CDR3 sequence is 12 residues long.

This clone was seen a handful of times. This chain uses TRBV4-3 with TRBJ1-2; weak D call: TRBD1 (6 bases). The CDR3 loop spans 12 amino acids. Between the trimmed V and J ends, which lost 0 bases and 10 bases, there was a span of 9 bases. Germline CDR1 reads LGHNA; CDR2 reads YSLEER. The CDR3 region has the DNA TGCGCCAGCAGCCAAGATCAGGGGCACTACACCTTC. Amino acid sequence: CASSQDQGHYTF.

This chain links TRBV7-2 with TRBJ1-5; D perhaps matches TRBD1 (5 bases). CDR3 size: 15 residues. Germline V lookup: CDR1 SGHTA, CDR2 FQGNSA. V lost 0 bases and J lost 2, with 8 bases in between. This CDR3 is CASSLAGRGNQPQHF. The CDR3 bases are TGTGCCAGCAGCTTAGCGGGCAGGGGCAATCAGCCCCAGCATTTT.

This chain joins TRBV5-1 and TRBJ1-6, with unresolved D. Trimming removed 1 base from V and 6 bases from J, with 5 bases in between. This CDR3 comprises 13 residues. Germline values: CDR1 SGHRS, CDR2 YFSETQ. CDR3 bases: TGCGCCAGCAGCTTGAACAGTAATTCACCCCTCCACTTT. It yields the protein CASSLNSNSPLHF. Using reference TRBV5-1 and TRBJ1-6 for the parts outside the CDR3, the full variable domain is KAGVTQTPRYLIKTRGQQVTLSCSPISGHRSVSWYQQTPGQGLQFLFEYFSETQRNKGNFPGRFSGRQFSNSRSEMNVSTLELGDSALYLCASSLNSNSPLHFGNGTRLTVT.

The V and J genes are TRBV29-1 and TRBJ2-1; TRBD1 matches 10 bases. Germline V CDR1 and CDR2: SQVTM, ANQGSEA. This CDR3 has 15 residues. With 4 bases clipped from V and 8 bases from J, the junction kept 11 bases outside the gene matches. DNA of the CDR3: TGCAGCGTTGTCTCCCCGGGACAGGGGATGGATGAGCAGTTCTTC. It codes for CSVVSPGQGMDEQFF.

This chain joins TRBV7-8 and TRBJ1-3; D possibly corresponds to TRBD1 (5 bases). Trimming shortened V by 0 bases and J by 2 bases, and 11 bases separated the two germline ends. Germline V gene lookup returns CDR1 SGHVS and CDR2 FQNEAQ. The CDR3 spans 16 residues. CDR3 in DNA: TGTGCCAGCAGCTTAGCCTCGGGGGTCCCTGGAAACACCATATATTTT. Amino acid sequence: CASSLASGVPGNTIYF.

V and J are TRBV6-6 and TRBJ1-5; weak D call: TRBD1 (6 bases). Per germline, CDR1 MNHNY and CDR2 SVGAGI (reference sequence). CDR3 length: 15 residues. V was cut by 6 bases and J by 1 base, with 13 bases left in between. For the CDR3, the DNA is TGTGCCAGCAGAACCCAGGGGTTAAGCAATCAGCCCCAGCATTTT. Translation: CASRTQGLSNQPQHF.

The chain uses TRBV11-2 and TRBJ2-4; D ambiguous. Deletions cut 5 bases from V and 3 bases from J, with 14 bases between. The germline CDR1 and CDR2 sequences are SGHAT and FQNNGV. The CDR3 is 15 residues long. The CDR3 sequence is CASSDSYLVKNIQYF. The CDR3 bases are TGTGCCAGCAGCGACTCCTATCTGGTCAAAAACATTCAGTACTTC.